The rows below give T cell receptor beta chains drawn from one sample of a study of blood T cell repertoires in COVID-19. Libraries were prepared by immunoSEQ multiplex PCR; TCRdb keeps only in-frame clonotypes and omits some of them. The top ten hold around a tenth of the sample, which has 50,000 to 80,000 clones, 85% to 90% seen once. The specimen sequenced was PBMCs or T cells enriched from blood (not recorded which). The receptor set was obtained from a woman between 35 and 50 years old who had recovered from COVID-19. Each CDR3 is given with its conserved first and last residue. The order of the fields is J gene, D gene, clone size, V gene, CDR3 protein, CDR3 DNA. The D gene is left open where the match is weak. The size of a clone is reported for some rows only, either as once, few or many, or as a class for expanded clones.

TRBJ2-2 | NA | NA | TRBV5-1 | CASSLDGTGELFF | TGCGCCAGCAGCTTGGACGGGACCGGGGAGCTGTTTTTT
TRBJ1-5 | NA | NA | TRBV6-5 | CASSYSIVQPQHF | TGTGCCAGCAGTTACTCGATAGTTCAGCCCCAGCATTTT
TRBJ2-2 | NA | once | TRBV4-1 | CASKRGGPLGNTGELFF | TGCGCCAGCAAACGTGGTGGGCCGCTGGGGAACACCGGGGAGCTGTTTTTT
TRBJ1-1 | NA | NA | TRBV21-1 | CASSKQIRTGSREAFF | TGTGCCAGCAGCAAGCAAATCAGGACAGGGTCGAGGGAAGCTTTCTTT
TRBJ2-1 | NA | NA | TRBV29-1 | CSVEKASSGVNEQFF | TGCAGCGTGGAAAAGGCCTCCAGCGGCGTTAATGAGCAGTTCTTC
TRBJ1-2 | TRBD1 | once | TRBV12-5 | CASGLRQGAAHYGYTF | TGTGCTAGTGGCCTCAGACAGGGGGCGGCTCACTATGGCTACACCTTC
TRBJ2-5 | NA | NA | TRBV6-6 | CASSYSKPAVLETQYF | TGTGCCAGCAGTTACTCGAAGCCAGCGGTGTTGGAGACCCAGTACTTC
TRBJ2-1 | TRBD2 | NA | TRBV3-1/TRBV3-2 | CASSQLGGGANEQFF | TGTGCCAGCAGCCAACTTGGCGGGGGGGCAAATGAGCAGTTCTTC
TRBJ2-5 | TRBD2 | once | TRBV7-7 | CASSLAQLAGGQETQYF | TGTGCCAGCAGCTTAGCGCAGCTAGCGGGGGGGCAAGAGACCCAGTACTTC
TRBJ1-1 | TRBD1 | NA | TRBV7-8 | CASSLIKGATEAFF | TGTGCCAGCAGCTTAATTAAGGGGGCGACTGAAGCTTTCTTT
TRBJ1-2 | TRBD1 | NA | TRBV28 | CASRKTQGQAKGYTF | TGTGCCAGCAGAAAAACTCAGGGACAGGCTAAAGGCTACACCTTC
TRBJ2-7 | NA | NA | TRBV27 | CASSSSGPSYEQYF | TGTGCCAGCAGCTCCTCAGGTCCGTCCTACGAGCAGTACTTC
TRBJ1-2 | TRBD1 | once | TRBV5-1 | CASSPQDRFYGYTF | TGCGCCAGCAGCCCTCAGGACAGGTTCTATGGCTACACCTTC
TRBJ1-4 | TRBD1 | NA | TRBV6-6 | CASSFHTGGSEKLFF | TGTGCCAGCAGTTTCCATACAGGGGGATCTGAAAAACTGTTTTTT
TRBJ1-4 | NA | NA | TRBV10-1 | CASSERLDGEKLFF | TGCGCCAGCAGTGAACGACTCGACGGAGAAAAACTGTTTTTT
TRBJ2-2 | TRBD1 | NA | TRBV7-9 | CASSLVRTGEDTGELFF | TGTGCCAGCAGCTTAGTTCGGACAGGGGAAGACACCGGGGAGCTGTTTTTT
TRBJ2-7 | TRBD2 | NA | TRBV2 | CASRESAGGTYEQYF | TGTGCCTCGCGGGAGTCCGCTGGGGGGACCTACGAGCAGTACTTC
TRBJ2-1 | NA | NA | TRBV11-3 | CASSFDFTYNEQFF | TGTGCCAGCAGCTTTGACTTTACCTACAATGAGCAGTTCTTC
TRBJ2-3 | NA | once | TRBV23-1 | CASSQSPQTDRTDTQYF | TGCGCCAGCAGTCAATCTCCCCAAACAGATCGCACAGATACGCAGTATTTT
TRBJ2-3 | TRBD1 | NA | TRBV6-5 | CASSYSTGSADTQYF | TGTGCCAGCAGTTATTCGACAGGGAGCGCAGATACGCAGTATTTT